This T cell receptor beta chain was sequenced in a study of blood T cell repertoires in COVID-19. The overall study: Acute and convalescent COVID-19 specimens originated in the United States, Italy and Spain.

Germline assignment: CDR1 SGHVS and CDR2 FQNEAQ. The CDR3 runs to 13 residues. Deletions cut 5 bases from V and 5 bases from J, with 12 bases between. Authors' methods: Amplification with reference gene primers provided the estimates of nucleated cell counts. The method was immunoSEQ multiplex PCR; TCRdb's version includes in-frame clones alone and lacks a portion of them. V, J and clone size are those of that table, while D and trimming were read from the DNA. The sample shows tens of thousands of clones, around 88% of them seen only once. The material sequenced was peripheral blood. The genes are TRBV7-8 and TRBJ1-2, with D perhaps matching TRBD1 (5 bases). This receptor was taken from a man aged 65 to 85 with active or convalescent COVID-19. In DNA, the CDR3 is TGTGCCAGCAGCCTAGAAACAGGTTATGGCTACACCTTC. Its translation: CASSLETGYGYTF.